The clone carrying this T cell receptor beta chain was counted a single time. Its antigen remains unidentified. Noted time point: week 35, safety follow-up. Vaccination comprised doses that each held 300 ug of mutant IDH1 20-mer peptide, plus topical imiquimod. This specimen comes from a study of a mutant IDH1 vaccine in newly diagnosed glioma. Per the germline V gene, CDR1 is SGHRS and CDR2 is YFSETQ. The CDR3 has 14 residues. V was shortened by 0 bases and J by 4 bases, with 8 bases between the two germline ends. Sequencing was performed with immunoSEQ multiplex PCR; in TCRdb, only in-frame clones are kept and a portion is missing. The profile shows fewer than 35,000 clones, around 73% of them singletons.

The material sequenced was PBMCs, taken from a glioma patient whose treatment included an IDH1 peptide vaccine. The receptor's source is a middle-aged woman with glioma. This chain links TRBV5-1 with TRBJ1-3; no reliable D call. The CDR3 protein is CASSLAGRGNTIYF. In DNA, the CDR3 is TGCGCCAGCAGCTTGGCCGGACGGGGAAACACCATATATTTT.